This T cell receptor beta chain was identified during a study of blood T cell repertoires in COVID-19. The CDR3 has 16 amino acids, counting both end residues. Germline loops: CDR1 SGHVS, CDR2 FQNEAQ. Worth noting for this clone: The DNA is left out, because the CDR3 cannot be placed on it with certainty; the CDR3 is given as TCRdb lists it.

The data were produced by immunoSEQ multiplex PCR, yet TCRdb's version contains in-frame clones alone and is incomplete. The sample contains some 180,000 clones, 90% of which appear only once. The sequencing sample was made of peripheral blood. This sequence originates from a man aged 45 to 65 with acute or convalescent COVID-19. The gene calls are TRBV7-8 and TRBJ1-2; the table gives TRBD1 as D, unverified against the DNA. This CDR3 is CASSPLTQAFGNGYTF.